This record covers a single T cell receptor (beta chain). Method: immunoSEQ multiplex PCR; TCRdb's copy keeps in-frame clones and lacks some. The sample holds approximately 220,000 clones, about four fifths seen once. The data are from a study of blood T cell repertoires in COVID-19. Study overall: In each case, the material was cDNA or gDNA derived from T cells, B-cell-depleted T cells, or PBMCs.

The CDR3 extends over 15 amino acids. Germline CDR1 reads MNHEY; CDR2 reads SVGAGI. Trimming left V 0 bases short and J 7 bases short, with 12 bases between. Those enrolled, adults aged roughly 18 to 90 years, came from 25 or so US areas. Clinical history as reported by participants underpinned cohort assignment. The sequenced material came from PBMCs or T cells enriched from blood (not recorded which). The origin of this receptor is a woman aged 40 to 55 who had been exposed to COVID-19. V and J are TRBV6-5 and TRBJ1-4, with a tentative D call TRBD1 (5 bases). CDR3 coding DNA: TGTGCCAGCAGTTACTCCAAGGGGCGCGGTGAAAAACTGTTTTTT. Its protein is CASSYSKGRGEKLFF.